What follows are 8 T cell receptor beta chains derived from one specimen sequenced in a study of shared clonotypes between healthy human individuals. Produced via immunoSEQ multiplex PCR; TCRdb's table is partial and in-frame only. Among about 1.1 million clones listed, around 82% were seen once. The source material was memory CD4+ T cells from PBMCs. The subset: CD45RA-negative fraction. The receptor source for this set is a man in his late teens or twenties in good health. Some clones in this sample may be carry-over from other donors' samples.

The V gene is TRBV28, the J gene TRBJ1-1; D unresolved. V shed 5 bases and J shed 1 base, with 23 bases lying between them. Germline V lookup: CDR1 MDHEN, CDR2 SYDVKM. This CDR3 comprises 18 residues. The CDR3 DNA reads TGTGCCAGCAGTCCCCCACTCGGCAGGCGCCAGGAGAACACTGAAGCTTTCTTT. It specifies CASSPPLGRRQENTEAFF. The full variable domain, its missing parts supplied by reference TRBV28 and TRBJ1-1, is DVKVTQSSRYLVKRTGEKVFLECVQDMDHENMFWYRQDPGLGLRLIYFSYDVKMKEKGDIPEGYSVSREKKERFSLILESASTNQTSMYLCASSPPLGRRQENTEAFFGQGTRLTVV.

J is TRBJ2-2 and V is TRBV5-4, with D maybe TRBD1 (5 bases). CDR1 is SGHNT and CDR2 is YYREEE in the germline V gene (reference sequence). This CDR3 has 15 residues. V lost 4 bases, J lost 4 bases, and 14 bases lay in between. As DNA, the CDR3 is TGTGCCAGCAGCACAAAACAGGAGATCACCGGGGAGCTGTTTTTT. It yields the protein CASSTKQEITGELFF. Looking up the rest from reference TRBV5-4 and TRBJ2-2 gives the full variable domain: ETGVTQSPTHLIKTRGQQVTLRCSSQSGHNTVSWYQQALGQGPQFIFQYYREEENGRGNFPPRFSGLQFPNYSSELNVNALELDDSALYLCASSTKQEITGELFFGEGSRLTVL.

Of note for this clone: Other DNA sequences in this specimen translate into the identical CDR3. The J gene is TRBJ1-1, the V gene TRBV20-1; TRBD1 aligns across 7 bases. From germline, CDR1 is DFQATT and CDR2 SNEGSKA (reference sequence). V lost 6 bases, J lost 6 bases, and 4 bases stayed unmatched. There are 11 residues in the CDR3. The CDR3 nucleotides read TGCAGTGCCCTCGGACAGGCTGAAGCTTTCTTT. This encodes CSALGQAEAFF.

Details on this clone: Other DNA sequences in this specimen translate into the identical CDR3. The chain carries TRBV5-1 and TRBJ2-3; a weak D match, TRBD2 (6 bases). The CDR3 runs to 15 residues. Trimming cost V 4 bases and J 1 base, with 13 bases left between them. Germline V lookup: CDR1 SGHRS, CDR2 YFSETQ. The CDR3 reads CASSLGSSGTDTQYF. The CDR3 DNA is TGCGCCAGCAGCCTTGGCTCTAGCGGCACAGATACGCAGTATTTT.

The chain employs TRBV7-2 and TRBJ2-7, with D possibly being TRBD2 (6 bases). The CDR3 has 16 residues. V lost 8 bases to trimming and J lost 4 bases, with 24 bases between them. Germline assignment: CDR1 SGHTA and CDR2 FQGNSA. CDR3 coding DNA: TGTGCCAGCGCACGAACTTTTAGCGGATATGAGTACGAGCAGTACTTC. This gives the protein CASARTFSGYEYEQYF.

This sequence joins TRBV9 and TRBJ1-2; weak D call: TRBD1 (5 bases). V was clipped by 5 bases and J by 8 bases, with 19 bases between them. Per the germline V gene, CDR1 is SGDLS and CDR2 is YYNGEE. The CDR3 length is 14 residues. As DNA, the CDR3 is TGTGCCAGCAGTCCCTTGGGGGGAGTCGGAGGCTACACCTTC. This sequence encodes CASSPLGGVGGYTF.

The chain carries TRBV27 and TRBJ2-7, with 7 bases aligning to TRBD2. V shed 8 bases and J 6 bases; nucleotides not matched to a gene: 22. Germline V gives CDR1 MNHEY, CDR2 SMNVEV (reference sequence). The CDR3 sequence is 17 residues long. CDR3 in amino acids: CASAPSRASGRLGEQYF. In DNA, the CDR3 is TGTGCCAGCGCCCCAAGTCGGGCTAGCGGACGTCTAGGCGAGCAGTACTTC.

The chain carries TRBV6-1 and TRBJ2-3; tentatively, D is TRBD1 or TRBD2 (5 bases each). Germline CDR1 is MNHNS and CDR2 is SASEGT. The CDR3 runs to 16 residues. The V end lost 1 base, the J end lost 6 bases, and 17 bases lay between the germline ends. CDR3 region: CASSEGQRGGWDTQYF. In DNA, the CDR3 is TGTGCCAGCAGTGAAGGGCAGAGGGGTGGCTGGGATACGCAGTATTTT.